This is a list of T cell receptor beta chains from one sample in a study of regulatory T cells in long-lasting Graves disease. TCRdb reanalysed the multiplex PCR reads using MiXCR and keeps one entry per CDR3 protein. In the table there are about 500,000 distinct CDR3 sequences, around 11% of which are singletons. The same data also contributed to another study, on T cells in Graves' hyperthyroidism and ophthalmopathy.

The sequences come from peripheral blood mononuclear cells (PBMCs), collected at new diagnosis, from a patient treated with antithyroid drugs. These receptors were obtained from a woman aged 30 to 39 with Graves disease. Each CDR3 is given with its conserved first and last residue. Fields, in order: V gene, clone size, D gene, J gene, CDR3 protein, CDR3 DNA. The D gene is left open where the match is weak. Only some rows state a clone size, as once, few, many or a class for expanded clones.

TRBV10-3	few	-	TRBJ2-5	CAISEQGWGETQYF	TGTGCCATCAGTGAGCAGGGGTGGGGAGAGACCCAGTACTTC
TRBV6-2/TRBV6-3	few	TRBD1	TRBJ1-5	CASSYSIQGDQPQHF	TGTGCCAGCAGTTACTCGATACAGGGGGACCAGCCCCAGCATTTT
TRBV30	many	-	TRBJ2-3	CAWSVGVGADTQYF	TGTGCCTGGAGTGTAGGAGTGGGCGCAGATACGCAGTATTTT
TRBV27	-	-	TRBJ2-7	CASSPQGTPGLVDEQYF	TGTGCCAGCAGTCCACAGGGAACCCCGGGGCTCGTGGACGAGCAGTACTTC
TRBV5-1	-	-	TRBJ2-1	CASSLFGGPTYNEQFF	TGCGCCAGCAGCTTGTTTGGGGGCCCGACTTACAATGAGCAGTTCTTC
TRBV28	many	-	TRBJ2-7	CASRRDYEQYF	TGTGCCAGCAGGCGGGACTACGAGCAGTACTTC
TRBV3-1	-	-	TRBJ2-2	CASSQVTGRLTGELFF	TGTGCCAGCAGCCAAGTAACAGGGCGGTTAACCGGGGAGCTGTTTTTT
TRBV29-1	-	-	TRBJ1-2	CSVNRDYGYTF	TGCAGCGTAAACAGGGACTATGGCTACACCTTC
TRBV12-3/TRBV12-4	many	-	TRBJ2-1	CASSFRGEPYNEQFF	TGTGCCAGCAGTTTTAGGGGGGAGCCCTACAATGAGCAGTTCTTC
TRBV11-3	many	-	TRBJ1-1	CASSLGGTWFTEAFF	TGTGCCAGCAGCTTAGGAGGGACATGGTTCACTGAAGCTTTCTTT
TRBV7-2	once	TRBD2	TRBJ2-1	CASSGRGDGNNEQFF	TGTGCCAGCAGCGGACGGGGGGATGGGAACAATGAGCAGTTCTTC
TRBV19	many	-	TRBJ1-6	CASSNGRNSPLHF	TGTGCCAGTAGTAACGGCAGAAATTCACCCCTCCACTTT
TRBV10-3	-	TRBD2	TRBJ2-2	CAISVSGSGAGELFF	TGTGCCATCAGTGTGAGCGGGAGTGGAGCCGGGGAGCTGTTTTTT
TRBV20-1	few	-	TRBJ2-7	CSARGNRFEQYF	TGCAGTGCTAGAGGGAACAGGTTCGAGCAGTACTTC
TRBV10-3	many	TRBD1	TRBJ2-7	CAISQGPGQGRYEQYF	TGTGCCATCAGCCAAGGTCCGGGACAGGGGCGCTACGAGCAGTACTTC
TRBV7-8	-	-	TRBJ1-4	CASSAGPRGDEKLFF	TGTGCCAGCAGCGCCGGCCCGCGGGGGGATGAAAAACTGTTTTTT
TRBV11-2	many	-	TRBJ2-5	CASSQKGRGQRSQKETQYF	TGTGCCAGCAGCCAAAAAGGGAGGGGACAGCGAAGCCAGAAAGAGACCCAGTACTTC
TRBV20-1	many	TRBD1	TRBJ2-7	CSATQGTGSLLSF	TGCAGTGCTACCCAAGGGACAGGGTCCCTCTTGAGTTTC
TRBV5-1	many	TRBD2	TRBJ2-5	CASSVISGIGETQYF	TGTGCCAGCAGCGTTATTAGCGGGATAGGGGAGACCCAGTACTTC
TRBV2	-	-	TRBJ2-2	CVSSEQGGNTRELFF	TGTGTCAGCAGCGAACAGGGGGGGAACACCAGGGAGCTGTTTTTT
TRBV5-1	few	-	TRBJ2-7	CASSWDERSYEQYF	TGCGCCAGCAGCTGGGACGAAAGGTCCTACGAGCAGTACTTC
TRBV6-1	many	-	TRBJ1-4	CASRGGPQLNEKLFF	TGTGCCAGCAGAGGGGGGCCACAACTCAATGAAAAACTGTTTTTT
TRBV20-1	few	TRBD1	TRBJ1-5	CSARRPPGTEGTHPNQPQHF	TGCAGTGCTAGACGTCCCCCAGGGACAGAGGGTACACATCCTAATCAGCCCCAGCATTTT
TRBV11-2	many	TRBD1	TRBJ1-6	CASSFNRGGSPLHF	TGTGCCAGCAGCTTTAACAGGGGAGGCTCACCCCTCCACTTT
TRBV7-6	many	TRBD2	TRBJ2-2	CARSLGWLADNTGELFF	TGTGCCCGCAGCTTAGGTTGGCTAGCGGACAACACCGGGGAGCTGTTTTTT
TRBV19	many	TRBD2	TRBJ2-1	CASRNSGSVGNEQFF	TGTGCCAGTAGAAATAGCGGGAGCGTTGGGAATGAGCAGTTCTTC
TRBV30	-	-	TRBJ1-2	CAWSVLSAALQSGPGYTF	TGTGCCTGGAGTGTACTGTCGGCGGCCCTGCAATCGGGGCCGGGCTACACCTTC
TRBV11-2	many	TRBD2	TRBJ2-7	CASSRTISSGSYEQYF	TGTGCCAGCAGCCGTACCATCTCTAGCGGGAGCTACGAGCAGTACTTC
TRBV28	many	TRBD1	TRBJ1-2	CASSPLGGDRGLYGYTF	TGTGCCAGCAGTCCCCTTGGAGGGGACAGGGGCCTCTATGGCTACACCTTC
TRBV9	-	TRBD2	TRBJ2-6	CASSGLAGGLGANVLTF	TGTGCCAGCAGCGGGTTAGCGGGAGGGCTTGGGGCCAACGTCCTGACTTTC
TRBV9	few	TRBD2	TRBJ2-2	CASSELAGVGTGELFF	TGTGCCAGCAGCGAATTAGCGGGAGTCGGCACCGGGGAGCTGTTTTTT
TRBV4-3	few	TRBD2	TRBJ2-3	CASSQAAQLAFSTDTQYF	TGCGCCAGCAGCCAAGCGGCCCAACTAGCGTTTAGCACAGATACGCAGTATTTT
TRBV24-1	many	-	TRBJ2-7	CATSEWGSSEQYF	TGTGCCACCAGTGAATGGGGGTCATCCGAGCAGTACTTC
TRBV7-2	many	-	TRBJ2-1	CASSYGPRVHNEQFF	TGTGCCAGCAGCTACGGGCCCCGTGTCCACAATGAGCAGTTCTTC
TRBV3-1	few	-	TRBJ2-3	CASSQGLRVADTQYF	TGTGCCAGCAGCCAAGGTCTCCGGGTGGCAGATACGCAGTATTTT
TRBV28	many	TRBD2	TRBJ2-2	CASRREPYTGELFF	TGTGCCAGCAGGCGGGAGCCCTACACCGGGGAGCTGTTTTTT
TRBV10-2	few	-	TRBJ2-7	CASSELGIPGYEQYF	TGCGCCAGCAGTGAGCTGGGAATTCCCGGCTACGAGCAGTACTTC